The present entry profiles one T cell receptor beta chain with its context. This entry comes from a study of blood T cell repertoires in COVID-19. At the level of the study: The study drew acute and convalescent COVID-19 samples from the United States, Italy and Spain.

Data came from immunoSEQ multiplex PCR; TCRdb stores just in-frame clones and leaves some out. The table includes under 200,000 clones, 88% detected once. Enrolled through a virtual design, the participants were between 18 and 89 years of age and came from about two dozen US areas. Participant-reported clinical history was the basis for cohort assignment. Either two negative PCRs, clearance, or symptom resolution qualified Cohort 3 donors as recovered. V shed 6 bases and J 3 bases; nucleotides not matched to a gene: 7. The CDR3 sequence is 15 residues long. Germline loops: CDR1 MNHEY, CDR2 SVGAGI. Sequenced input: PBMCs or T cells enriched from blood (not recorded which). This clonotype was sampled from a woman aged 45-60 years who had recovered from COVID-19. The chain has TRBV6-5 and TRBJ2-1, with TRBD1 identical over 8 bases. The CDR3 bases are TGTGCCAGCAGCCGTTATACAGGGGGCTACAATGAGCAGTTCTTC. Protein product: CASSRYTGGYNEQFF.